This T cell receptor (beta chain) comes out of a study of cytomegalovirus exposure and HLA in healthy donors (dated by TCRdb to 2016 to 2017). Some background on the complete study: An earlier analysis of approximately 640 of the donors reported 250 to 350 Gb of sequence data and roughly 100 million unique TCR beta sequences from 150 million to 200 million T cells. An early release covering more than 500 HLA-typed donors comprised about 320 gigabases of sequencing data and tens of millions of unique TCR sequences. Among the roughly 380 genotyped donors, under 90% belonged to the genetic ancestry cluster associated with self-reported Caucasian donors. The study was designed to test whether signatures of past pathogen exposure could be identified by cataloging public T cell receptors. The T cell repertoires of about 700 subjects were profiled by immunosequencing and related to cytomegalovirus serostatus. Besides the first cohort of hundreds of subjects, a separate validation cohort made up of some 110 different subjects was used. To predict cytomegalovirus infection status, the study combined high-throughput TCR immunosequencing, statistical association of individual TCRs with disease status, and machine learning. A later analysis re-analyzed previously published TCR beta repertoires from approximately 700 donors and added high-resolution HLA genotyping to study TCR occurrence patterns. Rather than drawing on any new phenotypic data, the later analysis identified candidate immune exposures from TCR beta sequences and the way those sequences occurred across donors. An earlier analysis of approximately 580 of the donors used high-throughput TCR beta sequencing to judge whether each TCR beta V gene segment behaved as functional or pseudogenic. Donor age, sex, ethnicity and CMV serostatus were compiled alongside the repertoire data. Genome-wide SNP genotypes for about 65% of the roughly 670 donors were used in a later genetic analysis, which treated that subset as a discovery cohort. Every discovery cohort repertoire had been produced on one sequencing platform. HLA typing included class I and class II loci at four-digit resolution. The number of typed donors differed by locus: roughly 629-640 for A, B, C, DRB1 and DQB1; 522 for DQA1; around 610 for DPA1; and around 450 for DPB1. Because of strong linkage in the cohort, a few DR-DQ haplotypes were treated as single units for association and clustering. Across under 500 genotyped donors of the cohort, an average of about 240,000 unique TCR beta nucleotide sequences per donor were sequenced, and 15% to 20% of those sequences were non-productive. The full study reports these points: Compared with the roughly 670-donor mean, donors in an Asian-associated ancestry cluster had fewer N-insertions in productive TCRs, according to a later genetic analysis. In vitro tests confirmed that a few of the cytomegalovirus-associated TCR beta chains recognize cytomegalovirus antigens. Sequencing depth was assumed to be roughly uniform across donors in the presence/absence analyses, though that assumption may not hold. A later analysis reported that several top co-occurrence clusters appeared linked to parvovirus B19, influenza, CMV and Epstein-Barr virus. An earlier analysis of approximately 530 of the donors showed that most TCR beta V segments appeared in productive rearrangements either about 87% or about 30% of the time, which broadly matched IMGT annotations. An association between a missense DCLRE1C variant and V-gene and J-gene trimming of TCR beta chains was found in a later genetic analysis and replicated in an independent cohort. The authors suggested that the approach could potentially be generalized to other disease states and immunological phenotypes. Roughly 17 rarely observed V segments, including chromosome 9 orphons, were excluded from the earlier analysis of several hundred of the donors because counts were too low. CMV serostatus was the only immune exposure information available for the cohort. Assigning TCR associations to individual alleles was difficult when HLA alleles, especially DR and DQ, strongly co-occurred. Most CMV-associated TCR beta chains appeared to be HLA-restricted in a later analysis, and the HLA associations seemed to be driven largely by CMV exposure. A further reported finding was that TCR beta sequences accurately predicted the HLA-A and HLA-B alleles for most subjects in the first cohort. The classifier was reported to diagnose cytomegalovirus status with high specificity and sensitivity in both the original cohort and the validation cohort. HLA typing was unavailable for some donors at each locus, so association tests used only the typed subset. The cohort was sequenced for TCR beta chains only, and without alpha or paired-chain data the features that could be detected were limited. Linkage disequilibrium might explain the correlated functional status among segregating V segments, but an unknown experimental factor could not be ruled out. According to a later analysis, TCR association rates differed among HLA loci, with DRB1 alleles showing the most associated TCRs and HLA-C alleles showing the fewest. A cluster of highly shared sequence variants was judged likely to represent a technical artifact of the sequencing pipeline. A later analysis found that HLA-associated TCR beta chains were more clonally expanded and had lower generation probabilities than equally common non-associated chains. In a later analysis, 15,000 to 20,000 TCR beta sequences were associated with specific HLA alleles at a false discovery rate of 0.05. While some public TCRs were present in many individuals, most TCR sequences turned up only very rarely across donors. The study listed 150 to 200 TCR beta chains as associated with cytomegalovirus.

The cohort was made up of 500 to 850 healthy bone marrow donors. Cohort members were all nominally healthy when sampled, although unrecorded immune exposures were likely present. The donor was CMV seronegative and was included in the group of hundreds of seronegative cohort members. A peripheral blood sample was collected from each donor, and TCR beta sequencing was performed on peripheral blood mononuclear cells. Genomic DNA was extracted from the blood cell samples with the Qiagen DNeasy Blood Extraction Kit. A word on this clone: It lacks a known antigen. No quality values exist for individual bases; no much larger clone is one base distant.

Receptor libraries were prepared by the immunoSEQ multiplex PCR assay. A mixture of 60 forward primers for TCR Vbeta segments and 13 reverse primers for TCR Jbeta segments was used in the multiplex PCR. The CDR3 region of rearranged TCR beta genes was amplified from genomic DNA by a multiplex PCR assay. Amplified TCR beta libraries were sequenced as 87-base-pair reads on the Illumina HiSeq System. Processing in the source paper ran as follows. Across the 500 to 850 repertoires, a later analysis counted tens of millions of unique TCR beta chains, about 10 million of which were shared by at least two donors. A nearest-neighbor algorithm error-corrected the raw reads and collapsed the reads into unique sequences, merging closely related sequences to remove PCR and sequencing errors. Alignment of CDR3 sequences to IMGT reference sequences was used to assign V, D and J gene segments. For a sequence to be retained, a match of at least six nucleotides to both a V gene segment and a J gene segment was required. Rearrangements were classified as productive when the CDR3 lacked stop codons and remained in frame with V and J, and all other rearrangements were classified as non-productive. Following IMGT convention, CDR3 was defined as the stretch from the second conserved V-encoded cysteine to the conserved J-encoded phenylalanine. The earlier analysis of approximately 590 of the donors excluded any sequence lacking an unambiguous match to a single V gene segment. In an earlier analysis of 587 of the donors, a V segment was called functional when productive rearrangements were above 56.7%, and segregating when the standard deviation between donors exceeded 5%. To diagnose cytomegalovirus status from the catalog of TCR beta chain sequences, a statistical classification framework was built. V and J gene assignment, in a later analysis, came from comparing TCR nucleotide sequences with IMGT/GENE-DB human TR gene sequences. In a later analysis, CDR3 sequences and most-parsimonious VDJ recombination scenarios were assigned using the TCRdist pipeline. In a later analysis, each TCR beta chain was defined by its CDR3 amino acid sequence together with its V-gene family, and reads without a unique V-gene family were excluded. As a way to deal with suspected cross-contamination and a sequencing artifact, a later analysis dropped 500 to 700 nucleotide sequences that were highly shared and had low generation probability. A later analysis calculated a clonal expansion index for each public chain from normalized within-repertoire ranks of inferred template counts. In a later analysis, generation probabilities were computed using a VDJ recombination model fitted to out-of-frame rearrangements, and the results were checked against IGoR. In a later analysis, TCR-TCR, TCR-HLA and TCR-CMV co-occurrence was scored with hypergeometric tests, and a repertoire-size bias correction was applied to TCR pairs. To estimate false discovery rates, a later analysis permuted the HLA or CMV assignments 20 times. A later analysis grouped co-occurring TCRs with DBSCAN, adding TCRdist sequence similarity when clustering within HLA-allele-positive subsets. Repertoires with fewer than 30,000 or more than 120,000 public chains, plus five repertoires with anomalous nucleotide sharing, were excluded from co-occurrence clustering. TCRdb stores this immuneACCESS table with in-frame sequences only. Part of the clones is absent; in the studies checked, under half of the shortfall reflects unresolved V genes, and no reason is known for the rest. The V and J calls and clone size come from that table; D and trimming were worked out from the DNA. Recorded for this sample are 150,000 or so clones; around 78% of them occurred a single time. The biggest ten clones account for 0.65% to 0.95% of the sample.

Sequences were obtained from PBMCs. The TCR originated in a female donor in good health and CMV-seronegative.

The sequenced DNA: TGTGCCAGCAGTTACTCAAAACAATTGTACAATGAGCAGTTCTTC. The translation is CASSYSKQLYNEQFF. The chain uses TRBV6-6 and TRBJ2-1; the D gene assignment is ambiguous. From its cysteine to its phenylalanine, the CDR3 spans 15 amino acids. CDR3 DNA is the only sequence kept; it has 45 bases, read in frame from the first base. V was cut back by 0 bases and J by 4 bases, leaving a gap of 10 bases between them. From the germline V gene (reference sequence), CDR1 is MNHNY and CDR2 is SVGAGI.